This T cell receptor (beta chain) was identified in a study of tumor-infiltrating lymphocytes in oesophageal squamous cell carcinoma. There are a few counts of this clonotype. TCRdb reanalysed the PCR reads using MiXCR and keeps one entry per CDR3 protein. The sample has more than 3,000 distinct CDR3 sequences; just under 20% are singletons. This CDR3 contains 12 residues. V shed 5 bases, J shed 7 bases, and the junction held 5 bases outside the gene matches. Looked up from germline, CDR1 is SGHRS and CDR2 is YFSETQ. The sequence was obtained from a male donor with esophageal squamous cell carcinoma. The rearrangement links TRBV5-1 to TRBJ1-2; 7 bases are a match to TRBD1. Sequenced material: normal esophageal tissue next to the tumor. The CDR3 sequence: CASRTGQSGYTF. The CDR3 DNA reads TGCGCCAGCAGAACGGGACAGTCTGGCTACACCTTC.